The following is a TCR beta chain sequence with its context. The data are from a study of T-cell reconstitution after alpha-beta-depleted transplantation in children. The CDR3 sequence is 8 residues long. The germline V and J ends were trimmed by 7 bases and 12 bases, with 7 bases remaining between them. CDR1 is SQVTM, CDR2 ANQGSEA, per germline. Unique molecular identifiers were built into the TCRbeta library. MiXCR, run by TCRdb on the PCR reads, gives a single entry per CDR3 protein. The profile shows around 500,000 distinct CDR3 sequences, around an eighth of them singletons. Here the sequenced sample was PBMCs from the stem cell graft donor, taken from the stem cell graft. The clonotype comes from a human donor who donated a stem cell graft to a child with combined immunodeficiency. The chain has TRBV29-1 and TRBJ2-1, with TRBD2 as a possible D gene (5 bases). This CDR3 is CSAGWQFF. The CDR3 DNA follows: TGCAGCGCGGGATGGCAGTTCTTC.